The 30 T cell receptor beta chains in this list originate from one sample, sequenced in a study of identical twins. TCRdb re-called the 5' RACE reads through MiXCR, storing one row per CDR3 protein. The sample has about 220,000 distinct CDR3 sequences, around 6.9% seen once. These data were also reused for a study on yellow fever vaccine responses in identical twins.

The sample taken for sequencing was memory (CD45RO+) T cells sorted from blood. These receptors came from a young woman in good health.

The table lists this clonotype with a few counts. The rearrangement links TRBV20-1 to TRBJ2-7; 10 nucleotides match TRBD1. The germline gives CDR1 DFQATT, CDR2 SNEGSKA (reference sequence). Losses at the gene ends were 6 bases for V and 2 bases for J; bases not matched to a gene: 10. The CDR3 covers 15 residues. Here the CDR3 reads CSAPGGTGAPYEQYF. CDR3 DNA: TGCAGTGCCCCAGGCGGGACAGGGGCTCCCTACGAGCAGTACTTC.

The sample holds a few counts of this clonotype. The genes are TRBV27 and TRBJ2-6; 9 nucleotides line up with TRBD1. Germline V gene sequence: CDR1 MNHEY, CDR2 SMNVEV (reference sequence). The CDR3 extends over 15 amino acids. J lost 2 bases, V lost 4 bases, and 0 bases had no gene match. The CDR3 DNA reads as TGTGCCAGCAGTTGGGACAGGGCTGGGGCCAACGTCCTGACTTTC. It is translated as CASSWDRAGANVLTF.

This clonotype has just a few counts. The chain uses TRBV15 and TRBJ2-5; 8 bases agree with TRBD2. With V trimmed by 11 bases and J by 5 bases, 10 bases remained unmatched. The V gene's germline CDR1 is LNHNV and CDR2 YYDKDF (reference sequence). There are 13 residues in the CDR3. CDR3 nucleotides: TGTGCCTGCCAGCGGGGGATCACTGAGACCCAGTACTTC. This gives the protein CACQRGITETQYF. The full variable domain, completed using reference TRBV15 and TRBJ2-5, is DAMVIQNPRYQVTQFGKPVTLSCSQTLNHNVMYWYQQKSSQAPKLLFHYYDKDFNNEADTPDNFQSRRPNTSFCFLDIRSPGLGDTAMYLCACQRGITETQYFGPGTRLLVL.

This clonotype was recorded many times. CDR3 nucleotide sequence: TGCAGCGTTGAAGATAGTGCAGCGGGGGAGACCCAGTACTTC. It specifies CSVEDSAAGETQYF. The V call is TRBV29-1, the J call TRBJ2-5; 7 nucleotides line up with TRBD2. The CDR3 spans 14 residues. CDR1 and CDR2 (germline): SQVTM, ANQGSEA. V gave up 0 bases and J gave up 5 bases; unmatched junction bases: 6.

This clonotype was observed many times. The CDR3 DNA follows: TGTGCCAGCAGTTACCCAGGGGGGAATCAGCCCCAGCATTTT. Protein sequence: CASSYPGGNQPQHF. This chain connects TRBV6-5 to TRBJ1-5, with 7 positions matching TRBD1. CDR1 MNHEY and CDR2 SVGAGI come from the germline V gene. The CDR3 is made up of 14 amino acids. J was trimmed by 4 bases and V by 2 bases; bases with no gene match: 2.

This rearrangement joins TRBV7-2 to TRBJ1-2, with 12 bases matching TRBD1. Per the germline V gene, CDR1 is SGHTA and CDR2 is FQGNSA. CDR3 length: 14 residues. The V and J ends lost 3 bases and 7 bases, in that order; junction bases with no gene match: 3. This CDR3 is CASSFGTGGGGYTF. The CDR3, as DNA: TGTGCCAGCAGCTTCGGGACAGGGGGCGGTGGCTACACCTTC.

This clonotype appeared many times. The rearrangement uses TRBV10-1 and TRBJ2-3; 8 positions match TRBD2. This CDR3 comprises 15 residues. Trimming took 2 bases from V and 2 from J; bases not matched to a gene: 3. From germline, CDR1 is WNHNN and CDR2 SYGVQD (reference sequence). CDR3 amino acids: CASSEREGLTDTQYF. The CDR3 region has the DNA TGCGCCAGCAGTGAGCGGGAGGGCCTCACAGATACGCAGTATTTT.

Only a few counts were recorded for this clonotype. The J gene is TRBJ1-3, the V gene TRBV2, with D possibly TRBD1 on 6 matching bases. The germline CDR1 and CDR2 sequences are SNHLY and FYNNEI. The CDR3 loop spans 19 amino acids. The V end lost 2 bases, the J end lost 3 bases, and 23 bases lay between the germline ends. In DNA, the CDR3 is TGTGCCAGCAGTGAATCCTTTCCGGCATTGGGGGCGGTTGGAAACACCATATATTTT. Amino acid sequence: CASSESFPALGAVGNTIYF.

As regards this clonotype: The junction and the germline gene differ at one end; a read error may be behind it. The rearrangement links TRBV11-2 to TRBJ2-1, with 11 bases fitting TRBD2. The germline V gene has CDR1 SGHAT and CDR2 FQNNGV. This CDR3 spans 19 amino acids. CDR3 amino acids: CASILGGLADYGSYNEQFF. CDR3 nucleotide sequence: TGTGCCAGCATCTTAGGGGGACTAGCGGACTATGGCTCCTACAATGAGCAGTTCTTC.

This clonotype was seen ten or more times. This sequence joins TRBV5-1 and TRBJ2-1; 11 bases map to TRBD2. CDR3 length: 14 residues. Looked up from germline, CDR1 is SGHRS and CDR2 is YFSETQ. After removal of 6 bases from V and 5 bases from J, the junction contained 4 bases not matched to a gene. CDR3 nucleotides: TGCGCCAGCACAACGGGACTAGCGGACAATGAGCAGTTCTTC. Its protein is CASTTGLADNEQFF.

This chain uses TRBV28 with TRBJ1-6; 7 bases map to TRBD1. CDR1 is MDHEN, CDR2 SYDVKM, per germline. V lost 7 bases to trimming and J lost 5 bases; unmatched junction nucleotides: 5. CDR3 length: 14 amino acids. The CDR3 coding sequence is TGTGCCAGCATTGGGACAGAAAATAATTCACCCCTCCACTTT. It codes for CASIGTENNSPLHF.

The V and J genes are TRBV12-5 and TRBJ2-1; D possibly corresponds to TRBD2 (6 bases). CDR1 is LGHNT, CDR2 FRNRAP, per germline. Trimming took 6 bases from V and 4 from J, leaving 16 bases between them. The length of the CDR3 is 15 residues. CDR3 in amino acids: CASGPSSETYNEQFF. In nucleotides, the CDR3 is TGTGCTAGTGGCCCATCTAGCGAGACTTACAATGAGCAGTTCTTC. Using reference TRBV12-5 and TRBJ2-1 for the parts outside the CDR3, the full variable domain is DARVTQTPRHKVTEMGQEVTMRCQPILGHNTVFWYRQTMMQGLELLAYFRNRAPLDDSGMPKDRFSAEMPDATLATLKIQPSEPRDSAVYFCASGPSSETYNEQFFGPGTRLTVL.

A few counts support this clonotype. The chain joins TRBV6-5 to TRBJ1-1; D not certain. V was trimmed by 0 bases and J by 5 bases, leaving 10 bases between them. CDR1 MNHEY and CDR2 SVGAGI come from the germline V gene. The CDR3 is made up of 14 amino acids. DNA for the CDR3: TGTGCCAGCAGTTACTCGTCCCGGGGAACTGAAGCTTTCTTT. The encoded protein is CASSYSSRGTEAFF.

This clonotype was found many times. The chain combines TRBV4-3 with TRBJ2-3, with 10 bases fitting TRBD1. Trimming cost V 3 bases and J 4 bases; bases outside gene matches: 10. The CDR3 runs to 17 residues. The V gene's germline CDR1 is LGHNA and CDR2 YSLEER. CDR3: CASSHYPPGQGSDTQYF. The CDR3, as DNA: TGCGCCAGCAGCCACTACCCGCCGGGACAGGGGTCAGATACGCAGTATTTT.

This clonotype came up many times. The chain has TRBV27 and TRBJ2-2; D is unclear. The V end lost 3 bases, the J end lost 5 bases, and 7 bases lay between the germline ends. This CDR3 spans 13 amino acids. Germline V gene data show CDR1 as MNHEY and CDR2 as SMNVEV (reference sequence). The CDR3: CASSFLITGELFF. The CDR3 DNA follows: TGTGCCAGCAGTTTTCTGATTACCGGGGAGCTGTTTTTT.

The chain joins TRBV29-1 to TRBJ2-1; 10 nucleotides align to TRBD1. V trimming: 7 bases; J trimming: 4 bases; junction bases outside the gene matches: 7. Per the germline V gene, CDR1 is SQVTM and CDR2 is ANQGSEA. The CDR3 is 14 amino acids. The CDR3 DNA reads TGCAGCGGAAGCCGGGACAGGGGATACAATGAGCAGTTCTTC. Residues: CSGSRDRGYNEQFF.

This chain connects TRBV7-9 to TRBJ2-5; 7 bases fit TRBD2. This CDR3 region has 17 residues. The junction had 12 bases not matched to a gene; V was cut back by 4 bases and J by 1 base. Germline-derived CDR1 and CDR2 are SEHNR and FQNEAQ (reference sequence). CDR3 in DNA: TGTGCCAGCAGCTCCGTTCCCCAGGGAGGGACCCAAGAGACCCAGTACTTC. Its protein is CASSSVPQGGTQETQYF. Together with reference TRBV7-9 and TRBJ2-5, the CDR3 gives the full variable domain: DTGVSQNPRHKITKRGQNVTFRCDPISEHNRLYWYRQTLGQGPEFLTYFQNEAQLEKSRLLSDRFSAERPKGSFSTLEIQRTEQGDSAMYLCASSSVPQGGTQETQYFGPGTRLLVL.

This clonotype was detected only a few times. The chain joins TRBV30 to TRBJ1-6, with D hard to call. Trimming removed 0 bases from V and 8 bases from J, with 5 bases in between. Germline CDR1 and CDR2: GTSNPN and SVGIG (reference sequence). The CDR3 extends over 12 amino acids. The CDR3 DNA reads TGTGCCTGGAGTGTATCGGATTCACCCCTCCACTTT. This encodes CAWSVSDSPLHF.

At least ten counts were recorded for this clonotype. The gene calls are TRBV6-5 and TRBJ1-2; 10 bases align to TRBD1. J was trimmed by 0 bases and V by 0 bases; bases with no gene match: 10. CDR1 MNHEY and CDR2 SVGAGI come from the germline V gene. The CDR3 length is 19 residues. Here the CDR3 reads CASSYSGTGDEVANYGYTF. As DNA, the CDR3 is TGTGCCAGCAGTTACTCAGGGACAGGGGACGAAGTAGCTAACTATGGCTACACCTTC.

At least ten counts were recorded for this clonotype. The rearrangement links TRBV5-8 to TRBJ2-7; 8 nucleotides align to TRBD2. J gave up 3 bases and V 2 bases, and 4 bases lay outside the gene matches. The CDR3 spans 14 residues. Germline CDR1 SGHTS, CDR2 YDEGEE. The CDR3 region has the DNA TGTGCCAGCAGCTTCGGACTAGCAGTCTACGAGCAGTACTTC. This translates into CASSFGLAVYEQYF.

This clonotype was recorded many times. The chain combines TRBV2 with TRBJ1-2, with 8 bases matching TRBD1. J lost 4 bases, V lost 4 bases, and 2 bases had no gene match. The germline gives CDR1 SNHLY, CDR2 FYNNEI. The CDR3 spans 13 residues. The CDR3 protein is CASSGQGSYGYTF. In DNA, the CDR3 is TGTGCCAGCAGTGGACAGGGGAGCTATGGCTACACCTTC.

Ten or more counts support this clonotype. V usage is TRBV20-1 and J usage is TRBJ1-1; no clear D gene. Germline V CDR1 and CDR2: DFQATT, SNEGSKA (reference sequence). CDR3 length: 17 amino acids. The V gene lost 3 bases and the J gene lost 4 bases, with 24 bases spanning the gap. The CDR3 sequence: CSARIGKVAAGSTEAFF. The CDR3 DNA sequence: TGCAGTGCTAGGATCGGAAAGGTGGCAGCCGGGAGCACTGAAGCTTTCTTT.

This clonotype occurred many times. As DNA, the CDR3 is TGTGCCAGCAGCCAGCGGCGGGCCGAAAAACTGTTTTTT. Protein product: CASSQRRAEKLFF. J is TRBJ1-4 and V is TRBV3-1; D gene unclear. Germline lookup yields CDR1 LGHDT and CDR2 YNNKEL (reference sequence). Trimming removed 3 bases at V and 8 bases at J, with 10 bases between. The CDR3 is made up of 13 amino acids.

The genes are TRBV5-5 and TRBJ2-1; 12 bases match TRBD2. This CDR3 comprises 15 residues. CDR1 is SGHKS and CDR2 is YYEKEE in the germline V gene (reference sequence). V lost 3 bases to trimming and J lost 5 bases; unmatched junction nucleotides: 3. The chain's CDR3 is CASSWRTSGDNEQFF. For the CDR3, the DNA is TGTGCCAGCAGCTGGCGGACTAGCGGGGACAATGAGCAGTTCTTC.

This clonotype was picked up a small number of times. This chain joins TRBV28 and TRBJ1-1; 10 nucleotides align to TRBD1. The trim removed 2 bases at V and 1 base at J, leaving 7 bases unmatched. Per the germline V gene, CDR1 is MDHEN and CDR2 is SYDVKM. This CDR3 has 17 amino acids. CDR3 protein: CASSLGGTGVKNTEAFF. CDR3 sequence (DNA): TGTGCCAGCAGTTTAGGGGGGACAGGGGTTAAGAACACTGAAGCTTTCTTT.

This clonotype was seen repeatedly, ten times or more. The gene calls are TRBV11-2 and TRBJ2-7, with no clear D. V was trimmed by 2 bases and J by 2 bases, leaving 13 bases between them. There are 15 residues in the CDR3. Germline lookup yields CDR1 SGHAT and CDR2 FQNNGV. Here the CDR3 reads CASSLNAGLTYEQYF. The CDR3 DNA is TGTGCCAGCAGCTTAAATGCCGGGCTAACCTACGAGCAGTACTTC.

This clonotype was counted ten times or more. Here the CDR3 reads CASSLALVRADTQYF. In nucleotides, the CDR3 is TGTGCCAGCAGCTTAGCGTTAGTTAGAGCAGATACGCAGTATTTT. The rearrangement joins TRBV7-2 to TRBJ2-3; D not resolved. V gave up 0 bases and J gave up 4 bases, with 11 bases separating them. Germline CDR1 SGHTA, CDR2 FQGNSA. The CDR3 runs 15 residues.

This clonotype was observed many times. This chain joins TRBV4-2 and TRBJ2-3; 7 nucleotides match TRBD2. The CDR3 covers 20 residues. Germline V lookup: CDR1 LGHNA, CDR2 YNFKEQ. J gave up 0 bases and V 0 bases, and 15 bases lay outside the gene matches. CDR3 region: CASSQDLYSKAGPSTDTQYF. CDR3 DNA sequence: TGTGCCAGCAGCCAAGATCTGTATTCCAAAGCGGGGCCTAGCACAGATACGCAGTATTTT.

This clonotype appeared a few times. J is TRBJ2-4 and V is TRBV20-1; the D is unclear. The V end lost 0 bases, the J end lost 3 bases, and 6 bases lay between the germline ends. Germline CDR1 is DFQATT and CDR2 is SNEGSKA (reference sequence). The CDR3 consists of 13 residues. The CDR3 sequence: CSARDEVKNIQYF. DNA for the CDR3: TGCAGTGCTAGAGACGAGGTCAAAAACATTCAGTACTTC.

The table lists this clonotype with a few counts. The V gene is TRBV19, the J gene TRBJ2-7, with TRBD2 identical over 8 bases. This CDR3 contains 13 residues. Germline V gene data show CDR1 as LNHDA and CDR2 as SQIVND (reference sequence). V trimming: 6 bases; J trimming: 2 bases; junction bases outside the gene matches: 3. The CDR3 DNA reads as TGTGCCAGTAGCCCCGGGGGGGCCTACGAGCAGTACTTC. Translation: CASSPGGAYEQYF.